The 18 T cell receptor beta chains below all came from one sample that was sequenced in a study of immune evolution from preneoplasia to lung adenocarcinoma (TCRdb year 2021). To prepare the library, the immunoSEQ multiplex PCR assay was applied. TCRdb obtained this table from immuneACCESS and retained in-frame rearrangements with V and J assigned. These tables miss some clones; where compared with another copy, unresolved V genes account for less than half of the shortfall, and the remainder is unexplained. This sample comprises several thousand clones, about four fifths of them detected only once. The ten most abundant clones make up 6% to 9.5% of the sample. The sequenced sample consisted of FFPE adjacent normal lung tissue. All receptors come from a person aged 55-80 years with lung adenocarcinoma.

J is TRBJ2-7 and V is TRBV5-1; D gene ambiguous. The germline CDR1 and CDR2 sequences are SGHRS and YFSETQ. Trimming took off 0 bases at V and 3 bases at J, with 10 bases between the two ends. The CDR3 is 14 amino acids. The CDR3 DNA sequence: TGCGCCAGCAGCTTGGTGGCCACCCACTACGAGCAGTACTTC. This codes for CASSLVATHYEQYF. Combining the CDR3 with reference TRBV5-1 and TRBJ2-7 gives the whole variable domain KAGVTQTPRYLIKTRGQQVTLSCSPISGHRSVSWYQQTPGQGLQFLFEYFSETQRNKGNFPGRFSGRQFSNSRSEMNVSTLELGDSALYLCASSLVATHYEQYFGPGTRLTVT.

The sample holds a few counts of this clone. This chain connects TRBV10-2 to TRBJ2-1, with TRBD2 matching over 7 bases. This CDR3 spans 16 amino acids. Germline-derived CDR1 and CDR2 are WSHSY and SAAADI. V lost 7 bases, J lost 9 bases, and 18 bases stayed unmatched. Written as DNA, the CDR3 is TGCGCCAGCACCTCTCCGGGACTATCCTTTCTGGGTGAGCAGTTCTTC. This translates into CASTSPGLSFLGEQFF.

The chain couples TRBV30 to TRBJ2-3, with 7 bases matching TRBD2. The germline gives CDR1 GTSNPN, CDR2 SVGIG (reference sequence). CDR3 size: 15 residues. The junction had 7 bases not matched to a gene; V was cut back by 2 bases and J by 2 bases. CDR3 DNA: TGTGCCTGGAGTCCGGGACTACGGGACACAGATACGCAGTATTTT. This sequence encodes CAWSPGLRDTDTQYF. Drawing the rest from reference TRBV30 and TRBJ2-3, the complete variable domain is SQTIHQWPATLVQPVGSPLSLECTVEGTSNPNLYWYRQAAGRGLQLLFYSVGIGQISSEVPQNLSASRPQDRQFILSSKKLLLSDSGFYLCAWSPGLRDTDTQYFGPGTRLTVL.

The chain joins TRBV1 to TRBJ2-7. TRBV1 is an annotated pseudogene. The CDR3 length is 11 residues. In DNA form, the CDR3 reads TGCACCAGCAGTCTAGGGGGGGAGCAGTACTTC. The encoded protein is CTSSLGGEQYF.

V usage is TRBV2 and J usage is TRBJ1-6; D not certain. Trimming left V 5 bases short and J 7 bases short, with 9 bases between. The CDR3 runs 13 residues. Per germline, CDR1 SNHLY and CDR2 FYNNEI. CDR3 protein: CASSPVANSPLHF. In DNA, the CDR3 is TGTGCCAGCAGTCCGGTGGCAAATTCACCCCTCCACTTT.

This clone appeared a few times. This chain links TRBV5-5 with TRBJ2-1, with 10 bases that match TRBD1. With 3 bases clipped from V and 3 bases from J, the junction kept 9 bases outside the gene matches. Germline lookup yields CDR1 SGHKS and CDR2 YYEKEE (reference sequence). The CDR3 totals 17 residues. The CDR3 sequence: CASSWPGQGIYYNEQFF. CDR3 DNA: TGTGCCAGCAGCTGGCCGGGACAGGGGATTTACTACAATGAGCAGTTCTTC.

The chain combines TRBV30 with TRBJ1-2; 7 positions agree with TRBD1. The CDR3 length is 16 residues. The J segment lost 0 bases and the V segment lost 1 base, leaving 8 bases of the junction unmatched. Germline CDR1 and CDR2: GTSNPN and SVGIG (reference sequence). The CDR3 DNA reads as TGTGCCTGGAGTGCGGGACAGCTCGTCCCTAACTATGGCTACACCTTC. Translated, it gives CAWSAGQLVPNYGYTF.

This chain uses TRBV6-1 with TRBJ2-7; the D call may be TRBD1 or TRBD2 (5 bases each). The CDR3 covers 14 residues. V was pared by 5 bases and J by 7 bases, with 18 bases between. Germline V lookup: CDR1 MNHNS, CDR2 SASEGT. CDR3 DNA sequence: TGTGCCAGCAGTCCCCGGGACGGAGTTAGGGAGCAGTACTTC. Translating gives CASSPRDGVREQYF.

The chain links TRBV28 to TRBJ2-7, with unresolved D. Between the trimmed V and J ends, which lost 2 bases and 5 bases, there was a span of 13 bases. The CDR3 sequence is 14 residues long. The germline V gene has CDR1 MDHEN and CDR2 SYDVKM. Here the CDR3 DNA reads TGTGCCAGCAGTTTACCGGTAACGTCGGACGAGCAGTACTTC. This codes for CASSLPVTSDEQYF.

This clone has a single count. The chain recombines TRBV4-1 with TRBJ1-6; weak D call: TRBD1 (5 bases). The CDR3 length is 15 residues. Germline lookup yields CDR1 MGHRA and CDR2 YSYEKL. The V end was cut by 2 bases, the J end by 9 bases, with 14 bases between. The CDR3: CASSQSGGAGSPLHF. CDR3 coding DNA: TGCGCCAGCAGCCAATCGGGCGGGGCGGGTTCACCCCTCCACTTT.

V is TRBV2 and J is TRBJ2-3, with no clear D. Germline CDR1 reads SNHLY; CDR2 reads FYNNEI. This CDR3 has 14 residues. The V end lost 7 bases, the J end lost 0 bases, and 11 bases lay between the germline ends. CDR3 coding DNA: TGTGCCAGCAAGTCCATGGGTAGCACAGATACGCAGTATTTT. This sequence encodes CASKSMGSTDTQYF.

The gene calls are TRBV2 and TRBJ2-7; D unclear. CDR1 is SNHLY, CDR2 FYNNEI, per germline. The CDR3 is 12 amino acids. Trimming cost V 8 bases and J 5 bases, with 13 bases left between them. The CDR3 bases are TGTGCCAGCCTTCGAGCCGCGAACGAGCAGTACTTC. This encodes CASLRAANEQYF.

The CDR3 here is CASSRGDRANYGYTF. The CDR3 DNA follows: TGTGCCAGCAGCAGGGGGGACAGGGCTAACTATGGCTACACCTTC. The V gene is TRBV5-8, the J gene TRBJ1-2; TRBD1 agrees at 9 bases. The CDR3 length is 15 residues. Germline V gene lookup returns CDR1 SGHTS and CDR2 YDEGEE. The V segment lost 4 bases and the J segment 0 bases; nucleotides outside the gene matches: 4.

This sequence joins TRBV7-8 and TRBJ1-5; TRBD1 is a possible D gene (5 bases). The CDR3 is made up of 16 amino acids. CDR1 is SGHVS, CDR2 FQNEAQ, per germline. V gave up 3 bases and J gave up 7 bases, with 19 bases separating them. Here the CDR3 reads CASSLTTAAGRQPQHF. In DNA, the CDR3 is TGTGCCAGCAGCTTGACGACAGCGGCGGGTCGACAGCCCCAGCATTTT.

The rearrangement joins TRBV11-2 to TRBJ1-5; 8 bases align to TRBD1. Losses at the gene ends were 5 bases for V and 11 bases for J; bases not matched to a gene: 11. Germline assignment: CDR1 SGHAT and CDR2 FQNNGV. The CDR3 consists of 14 residues. The CDR3 bases are TGTGCCAGCAGCCCGGGGACAGGTGCCCAGGCCCAGCATTTT. It encodes CASSPGTGAQAQHF. Using reference TRBV11-2 and TRBJ1-5 for the parts outside the CDR3, the full variable domain is EAGVAQSPRYKIIEKRQSVAFWCNPISGHATLYWYQQILGQGPKLLIQFQNNGVVDDSQLPKDRFSAERLKGVDSTLKIQPAKLEDSAVYLCASSPGTGAQAQHFGDGTRLSIL.

The V and J genes are TRBV29-1 and TRBJ1-1; D is ambiguous. CDR1 is SQVTM and CDR2 is ANQGSEA in the germline V gene. This CDR3 has 13 residues. V shed 4 bases and J shed 4 bases, with 13 bases lying between them. For the CDR3, the DNA is TGCAGCGTTGGTAAGGGAAAAGGCACTGAAGCTTTCTTT. This gives the protein CSVGKGKGTEAFF.

This chain uses TRBV7-8 with TRBJ2-7, with no clear D. Germline CDR1 is SGHVS and CDR2 is FQNEAQ. The CDR3 runs 14 residues. V was shortened by 5 bases and J by 3 bases, with 14 bases between the two germline ends. The CDR3 coding sequence is TGTGCCAGCAGCCCAGGATATAAAGTCTACGAGCAGTACTTC. Translating gives CASSPGYKVYEQYF. Full variable domain (remainder filled in from reference TRBV7-8 and TRBJ2-7): GAGVSQSPRYKVAKRGQDVALRCDPISGHVSLFWYQQALGQGPEFLTYFQNEAQLDKSGLPSDRFFAERPEGSVSTLKIQRTQQEDSAVYLCASSPGYKVYEQYFGPGTRLTVT.

The chain carries TRBV15 and TRBJ2-2, with TRBD1 matching over 8 bases. V dropped 6 bases and J dropped 1; count of bases not matched to a gene: 4. Germline values: CDR1 LNHNV, CDR2 YYDKDF (reference sequence). The CDR3 loop spans 15 amino acids. The CDR3 protein is CATRGTGLNTGELFF. The CDR3 region has the DNA TGTGCCACCAGGGGGACAGGCTTGAACACCGGGGAGCTGTTTTTT.